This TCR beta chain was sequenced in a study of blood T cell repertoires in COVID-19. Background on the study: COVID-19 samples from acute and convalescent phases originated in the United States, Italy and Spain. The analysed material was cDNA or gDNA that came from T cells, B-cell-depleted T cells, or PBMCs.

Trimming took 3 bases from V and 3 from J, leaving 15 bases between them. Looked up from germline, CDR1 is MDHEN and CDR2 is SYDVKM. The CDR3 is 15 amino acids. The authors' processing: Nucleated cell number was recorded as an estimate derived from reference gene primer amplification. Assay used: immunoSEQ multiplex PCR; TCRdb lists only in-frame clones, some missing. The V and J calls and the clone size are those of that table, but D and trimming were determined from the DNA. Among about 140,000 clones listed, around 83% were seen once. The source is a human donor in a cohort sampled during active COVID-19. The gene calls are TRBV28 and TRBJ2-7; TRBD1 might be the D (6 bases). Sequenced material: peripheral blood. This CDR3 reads CASSFGGQLSYEQYF. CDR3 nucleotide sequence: TGTGCCAGCAGTTTCGGAGGACAGTTAAGCTACGAGCAGTACTTC.